These 32 T cell receptor beta chains were all obtained from the same sample, sequenced in a study of cytomegalovirus exposure and HLA in healthy donors. The PCR was carried out with 60 Vbeta primers and 13 Jbeta primers. Using immunoSEQ multiplex PCR, the repertoire was profiled, and TCRdb retains in-frame clones only, with some absent. The sample lists under 150,000 clones, under 80% occurring once. The sequenced material came from PBMCs. These receptor sequences come from a male donor in good health and CMV-seronegative.

This chain connects TRBV5-1 to TRBJ1-6; 8 nucleotides match TRBD1. V lost 3 bases, J lost 7 bases, and 6 bases stayed unmatched. Germline loops: CDR1 SGHRS, CDR2 YFSETQ. The length of the CDR3 is 15 residues. CDR3 amino acids: CASSSGGLENSPLHF. DNA of the CDR3: TGCGCCAGCAGCTCAGGGGGCTTGGAGAATTCACCCCTCCACTTT.

The gene calls are TRBV11-2 and TRBJ1-1, with D possibly being TRBD1 (5 bases). The CDR3 runs 12 residues. Trimming removed 11 bases from V and 0 bases from J, with 10 bases in between. Per germline, CDR1 SGHAT and CDR2 FQNNGV. DNA for the CDR3: TGTGCCGGGGGGGTCTTGAACACTGAAGCTTTCTTT. Its translation: CAGGVLNTEAFF.

The gene calls are TRBV30 and TRBJ2-2; no definite D call. The CDR3 length is 18 residues. CDR1 GTSNPN and CDR2 SVGIG come from the germline V gene (reference sequence). V gave up 0 bases and J gave up 1 base, with 18 bases separating them. The CDR3, as DNA: TGTGCCTGGAGTGTACTCCCCAGATTGCGGTTGAACACCGGGGAGCTGTTTTTT. Translation: CAWSVLPRLRLNTGELFF.

This chain links TRBV10-3 with TRBJ1-5, with D tentatively TRBD1 (5 bases). CDR1 ENHRY and CDR2 SYGVKD come from the germline V gene. This CDR3 has 13 residues. V was shortened by 4 bases and J by 6 bases, with 10 bases between the two germline ends. In DNA, the CDR3 is TGTGCCATCAGTGTACAGGCCGGTCAGCCCCAGCATTTT. The encoded protein is CAISVQAGQPQHF.

The chain uses TRBV6-6 and TRBJ1-3; D call uncertain. Germline CDR1 is MNHNY and CDR2 is SVGAGI (reference sequence). The CDR3 runs 15 residues. V was pared by 8 bases and J by 0 bases, with 14 bases between. The CDR3 region has the DNA TGTGCCAGCGGCACATTACAGCTCTCTGGAAACACCATATATTTT. This gives the protein CASGTLQLSGNTIYF.

This clone was found once. The chain combines TRBV9 with TRBJ2-5, with 16 bases aligning to TRBD2. Per germline, CDR1 SGDLS and CDR2 YYNGEE. Trimming removed 3 bases from V and 1 base from J; junction bases left unmatched: 3. This CDR3 region has 17 residues. This CDR3 is CASSEGLAGGIQETQYF. The CDR3 nucleotides read TGTGCCAGCAGCGAGGGACTAGCGGGAGGGATCCAAGAGACCCAGTACTTC.

The chain recombines TRBV5-4 with TRBJ2-3, with D tentatively TRBD2 (7 bases). The V end lost 4 bases, the J end lost 0 bases, and 18 bases lay between the germline ends. Germline loops: CDR1 SGHNT, CDR2 YYREEE (reference sequence). CDR3 length: 17 residues. CDR3 loop: CASSSRGAGTSTDTQYF. CDR3 coding DNA: TGTGCCAGCAGCAGCCGGGGGGCGGGGACTAGCACAGATACGCAGTATTTT.

The chain uses TRBV27 and TRBJ2-5; 8 bases are shared with TRBD2. The J call may be wrong; the DNA end is better matched by TRBJ2-7. The V gene's germline CDR1 is MNHEY and CDR2 SMNVEV (reference sequence). The CDR3 extends over 15 amino acids. CDR3 protein: CASSNPRAGAGEQYF. The CDR3 DNA reads TGTGCCAGCAGTAATCCTCGAGCGGGAGCCGGCGAGCAGTACTTC.

The chain recombines TRBV5-1 with TRBJ2-7; 12 bases are shared with TRBD2. This CDR3 is 15 amino acids long. Trimming cost V 4 bases and J 2 bases; bases outside gene matches: 4. Per the germline V gene, CDR1 is SGHRS and CDR2 is YFSETQ. The CDR3 bases are TGCGCCAGCAGCCCGCGGACTAGCGGGGCCTACGAGCAGTACTTC. This codes for CASSPRTSGAYEQYF.

The CDR3 DNA sequence: TGTGCCAGCAGCCCCCGGAGGGAGGAGACCCAGTACTTC. Its protein product is CASSPRREETQYF. V and J are TRBV7-2 and TRBJ2-5, with a possible D match to TRBD2 (6 bases). The CDR3 has 13 amino acids. The V and J ends lost 5 bases and 5 bases respectively, with 12 bases between them. The germline V gene has CDR1 SGHTA and CDR2 FQGNSA.

As for this clone: The germline gene is not matched at one end of the junction; a read error may be the cause. V and J are TRBV18 and TRBJ2-5; the match to TRBD1 covers 11 bases. The CDR3 loop spans 16 amino acids. Germline CDR1 is KGHSH and CDR2 is LQKENI. CDR3 region: CARSPEDRGHRETQYF. The CDR3 nucleotides read TGTGCCCGCTCACCCGAGGACAGGGGGCACCGAGAGACCCAGTACTTC.

This clone is labeled as medium-sized (0.01 to 0.1%). The V and J genes are TRBV6-5 and TRBJ1-1; 7 bases fit TRBD1. J lost 0 bases, V lost 6 bases, and 7 bases had no gene match. The CDR3 length is 15 residues. Germline-derived CDR1 and CDR2 are MNHEY and SVGAGI. This CDR3 reads CASSPIQGMNTEAFF. As DNA, the CDR3 is TGTGCCAGCAGCCCTATACAGGGGATGAACACTGAAGCTTTCTTT.

This CDR3 is CASTRGYEQYF. The CDR3 DNA is TGTGCCAGCACGCGGGGGTACGAGCAGTACTTC. The chain combines TRBV6-5 with TRBJ2-7, with TRBD2 matching over 7 bases. V shed 7 bases and J 4 bases; nucleotides not matched to a gene: 1. The CDR3 is 11 residues long. The germline V gene has CDR1 MNHEY and CDR2 SVGAGI.

In this sample, this clone turned up a few times. The J gene is TRBJ1-4, the V gene TRBV6-5, with 8 bases matching TRBD1. The CDR3 is 13 amino acids. J was trimmed by 8 bases and V by 6 bases; bases with no gene match: 5. Per germline, CDR1 MNHEY and CDR2 SVGAGI. The CDR3 nucleotides read TGTGCCAGCAGACAGGGGGTAGAAGAAAAACTGTTTTTT. Translation: CASRQGVEEKLFF.

The rearrangement links TRBV11-1 to TRBJ1-1; 8 bases fit TRBD1. Looked up from germline, CDR1 is SGHAT and CDR2 is FQDESV (reference sequence). The CDR3 has 15 amino acids. J gave up 0 bases and V 1 base, and 1 base lay outside the gene matches. CDR3 bases: TGTGCCAGCAGCTTAGACAGGGGGATGAACACTGAAGCTTTCTTT. Protein sequence: CASSLDRGMNTEAFF. The variable domain in full, with the rest retrieved from reference TRBV11-1 and TRBJ1-1, is EAEVAQSPRYKITEKSQAVAFWCDPISGHATLYWYRQILGQGPELLVQFQDESVVDDSQLPKDRFSAERLKGVDSTLKIQPAELGDSAMYLCASSLDRGMNTEAFFGQGTRLTVV.

A single count supports this clone. The CDR3 spells CASGLVTGSSPISGYTF. The CDR3 DNA reads as TGTGCTAGTGGTTTGGTAACCGGGTCTAGTCCAATTTCTGGCTACACCTTC. J is TRBJ1-2 and V is TRBV12-5; D ambiguous. CDR3 length equals 17 residues. Germline V gene data show CDR1 as LGHNT and CDR2 as FRNRAP. Between the trimmed V and J ends, which lost 0 bases and 7 bases, there was a span of 21 bases.

The chain employs TRBV7-6 and TRBJ1-3; D unclear. The V gene's germline CDR1 is SGHVS and CDR2 FNYEAQ. V was clipped by 1 base and J by 2 bases, with 6 bases between them. The CDR3 has 14 amino acids. This CDR3 is CASSLEATGNTIYF. In DNA form, the CDR3 reads TGTGCCAGCAGCTTAGAAGCGACTGGAAACACCATATATTTT.

The genes are TRBV14 and TRBJ1-3; D call uncertain. Trimming stripped 1 base from V and 0 bases from J, with 13 bases between. The CDR3 has 17 amino acids. The germline V gene encodes CDR1 SGHDN and CDR2 FVKESK. The CDR3 DNA reads TGTGCCAGCAGCCAAGCCCCAGGAACGCTCTCTGGAAACACCATATATTTT. Residues: CASSQAPGTLSGNTIYF.

The chain is built from TRBV18 and TRBJ2-7, with D possibly TRBD2 on 5 matching bases. The V gene's germline CDR1 is KGHSH and CDR2 LQKENI. This CDR3 contains 13 residues. The V and J ends lost 5 bases and 5 bases respectively, with 13 bases between them. This CDR3 reads CASSGIEGDEQYF. The CDR3 DNA follows: TGTGCCAGCTCAGGAATCGAGGGCGACGAGCAGTACTTC.

The V gene is TRBV5-6, the J gene TRBJ1-4; no clear D. Trimming removed 2 bases at V and 0 bases at J, with 14 bases between. From germline, CDR1 is SGHDT and CDR2 YYEEEE. The CDR3 spans 17 residues. The DNA for the CDR3 is TGTGCCAGCAGCTTCTGGACTGCACCTGCAACTAATGAAAAACTGTTTTTT. Protein: CASSFWTAPATNEKLFF.

The chain employs TRBV2 and TRBJ1-1; TRBD1 matches 8 bases. The ends lost 0 bases at V and 3 bases at J; junction bases unmatched: 15. CDR1 is SNHLY, CDR2 FYNNEI, per germline. CDR3 length: 19 residues. CDR3 amino acids: CASSEALGQGHTPDTEAFF. CDR3 DNA sequence: TGTGCCAGCAGTGAAGCGCTTGGACAGGGCCACACCCCGGACACTGAAGCTTTCTTT.

This clone was observed a single time. The chain's CDR3 is CASSPRGPFSTDTQYF. The CDR3 region has the DNA TGTGCCAGCAGCCCCAGGGGTCCCTTTAGCACAGATACGCAGTATTTT. V gene TRBV5-6 combines with J gene TRBJ2-3; TRBD1 is a possible D gene (6 bases). Germline V gene sequence: CDR1 SGHDT, CDR2 YYEEEE. CDR3 size: 16 residues. Trimming pared 4 bases from V and 0 bases from J, leaving 15 bases between.

The J gene is TRBJ1-4, the V gene TRBV4-2; maybe TRBD1 (5 bases). Germline lookup yields CDR1 LGHNA and CDR2 YNFKEQ. This CDR3 has 17 amino acids. Trimming stripped 0 bases from V and 8 bases from J, with 19 bases between. CDR3: CASSQESVVQGGEKLFF. The CDR3 DNA reads as TGTGCCAGCAGCCAAGAATCGGTGGTGCAGGGAGGGGAAAAACTGTTTTTT.

This clone has only a few counts. The genes are TRBV5-6 and TRBJ2-2; 7 bases match TRBD2. The germline gives CDR1 SGHDT, CDR2 YYEEEE. J lost 2 bases, V lost 2 bases, and 9 bases had no gene match. CDR3 size: 17 residues. The CDR3 sequence is CASSFAQRGLNTGELFF. In nucleotides, the CDR3 is TGTGCCAGCAGCTTCGCCCAGCGGGGACTTAACACCGGGGAGCTGTTTTTT.

The chain uses TRBV15 and TRBJ1-5; 8 bases align to TRBD1. The trim removed 2 bases at V and 1 base at J, leaving 7 bases unmatched. Germline CDR1 is LNHNV and CDR2 is YYDKDF (reference sequence). The length of the CDR3 is 17 residues. CDR3 DNA sequence: TGTGCCACCAGCAGAAGCAGGGGGCGCGGGAGCAATCAGCCCCAGCATTTT. Amino acid sequence: CATSRSRGRGSNQPQHF.

Turning to this clone: The junction departs from the called germline gene at one end, perhaps through a read error. Other DNA variants within this sample encode the same CDR3. The genes are TRBV6-5 and TRBJ1-5; D possibly corresponds to TRBD1 (5 bases). The CDR3 totals 12 residues. Germline loops: CDR1 MNHEY, CDR2 SVGAGI. The CDR3 here is CATRQGNQPQHF. The CDR3 DNA is TGCGCCACTAGGCAGGGAAATCAGCCCCAGCATTTT.

V is TRBV5-6 and J is TRBJ1-1, with TRBD1 matching 7 bases. CDR3 length: 15 residues. Per germline, CDR1 SGHDT and CDR2 YYEEEE. V was pared by 3 bases and J by 0 bases, with 5 bases of the junction left unmatched. The CDR3 here is CASSWGDSMNTEAFF. Written as DNA, the CDR3 is TGTGCCAGCAGCTGGGGGGACAGCATGAACACTGAAGCTTTCTTT.

V and J are TRBV25-1 and TRBJ2-1; perhaps TRBD2 as D (5 bases). V shed 2 bases and J shed 2 bases, with 16 bases lying between them. CDR1 MGHDK and CDR2 SYGVNS come from the germline V gene. This CDR3 has 17 amino acids. The CDR3, as DNA: TGTGCCAGCAGTGAAATCTTGGGAGAGGAAGCCTACAATGAGCAGTTCTTC. This codes for CASSEILGEEAYNEQFF.

In its sample, this clone was seen a few times. The chain has TRBV20-1 and TRBJ1-1, with D possibly TRBD1 on 5 matching bases. Germline CDR1 and CDR2: DFQATT and SNEGSKA (reference sequence). Trimming removed 0 bases at V and 8 bases at J, with 7 bases between. This CDR3 contains 11 residues. CDR3 residues: CSARDGGEAFF. The CDR3 DNA reads as TGCAGTGCTAGAGATGGGGGGGAAGCTTTCTTT.

Comment on this clone: The sample contains more than one DNA sequence encoding this CDR3. The chain recombines TRBV5-4 with TRBJ2-7, with TRBD1 matching over 8 bases. The CDR3 has 17 residues. The trim removed 0 bases at V and 2 bases at J, leaving 10 bases unmatched. Germline loops: CDR1 SGHNT, CDR2 YYREEE (reference sequence). This chain's CDR3 is CASSLGAGGDLTYEQYF. DNA for the CDR3: TGTGCCAGCAGCTTGGGGGCAGGGGGCGATCTTACCTACGAGCAGTACTTC.

The chain recombines TRBV7-2 with TRBJ2-3, with 8 bases lining up with TRBD2. Germline lookup yields CDR1 SGHTA and CDR2 FQGNSA. The V segment lost 5 bases and the J segment 0 bases; nucleotides outside the gene matches: 4. The CDR3 totals 15 residues. The CDR3 DNA is TGTGCCAGCAGCCGGAGCGGGAGAAGCACAGATACGCAGTATTTT. Protein product: CASSRSGRSTDTQYF. Full variable domain (outside the CDR3, taken from reference TRBV7-2 and TRBJ2-3): GAGVSQSPSNKVTEKGKDVELRCDPISGHTALYWYRQSLGQGLEFLIYFQGNSAPDKSGLPSDRFSAERTGGSVSTLTIQRTQQEDSAVYLCASSRSGRSTDTQYFGPGTRLTVL.

This chain joins TRBV9 and TRBJ1-1; D is uncertain. CDR3 length: 15 residues. Germline V gene sequence: CDR1 SGDLS, CDR2 YYNGEE. Trimming stripped 3 bases from V and 1 base from J, with 13 bases between. The CDR3 DNA follows: TGTGCCAGCAGCGCCTCGGGGTCGGGGAACACTGAAGCTTTCTTT. Residues: CASSASGSGNTEAFF.